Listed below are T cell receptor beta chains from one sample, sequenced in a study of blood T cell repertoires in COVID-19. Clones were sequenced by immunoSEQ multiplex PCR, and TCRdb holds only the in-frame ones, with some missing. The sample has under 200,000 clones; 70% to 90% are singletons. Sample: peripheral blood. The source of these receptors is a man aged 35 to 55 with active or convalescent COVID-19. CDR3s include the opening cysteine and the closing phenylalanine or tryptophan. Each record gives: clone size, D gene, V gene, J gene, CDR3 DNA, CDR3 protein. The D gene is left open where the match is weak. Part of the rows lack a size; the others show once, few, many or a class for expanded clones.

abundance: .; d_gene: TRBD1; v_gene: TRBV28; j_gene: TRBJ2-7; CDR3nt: TGTGCCAGCAGTGTGACAGGGTCATATACCTACGAGCAGTACTTC; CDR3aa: CASSVTGSYTYEQYF
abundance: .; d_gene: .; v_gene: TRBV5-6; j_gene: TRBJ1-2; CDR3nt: TGTGCCAGCAGCCCACGCGGCGCAACAAACTATGGCTACACCTTC; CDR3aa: CASSPRGATNYGYTF
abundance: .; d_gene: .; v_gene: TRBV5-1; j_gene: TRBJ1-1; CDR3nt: TGCGCCAGCAGCTTGGTGGGGGGTGAAGCTTTCTTT; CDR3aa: CASSLVGGEAFF
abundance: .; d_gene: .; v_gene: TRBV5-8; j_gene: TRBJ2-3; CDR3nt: TGTGCCAGCAGCTGGGGGGACAGAAGCACAGATACGCAGTATTTT; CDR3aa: CASSWGDRSTDTQYF
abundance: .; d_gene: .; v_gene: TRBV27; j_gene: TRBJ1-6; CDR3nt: TGTGCCAGCAGTCCGGGGGGGAGTAATTCACCCCTCCACTTT; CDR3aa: CASSPGGSNSPLHF
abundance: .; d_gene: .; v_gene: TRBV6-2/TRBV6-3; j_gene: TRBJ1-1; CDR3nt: TGTGCCAGCAGTTACCCAAGTCCCCGCACAGGCCAAGGGGCCACTGAAGCTTTCTTT; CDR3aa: CASSYPSPRTGQGATEAFF
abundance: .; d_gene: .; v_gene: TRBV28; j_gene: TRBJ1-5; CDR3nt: TGTGCCAGCAGTTTATCCCTCAATCAGCCCCAGCATTTT; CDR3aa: CASSLSLNQPQHF
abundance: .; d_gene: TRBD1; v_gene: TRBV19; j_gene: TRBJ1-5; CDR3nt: TGTGCCAGTAGTTCTCAGGGGGTTTGGAATCAGCCCCAGCATTTT; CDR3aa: CASSSQGVWNQPQHF
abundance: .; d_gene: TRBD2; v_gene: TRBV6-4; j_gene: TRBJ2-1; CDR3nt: TGTGCCAGCAGTGACTCCCTCAGCGGGAGTGTTGAGCAGTTCTTC; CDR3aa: CASSDSLSGSVEQFF
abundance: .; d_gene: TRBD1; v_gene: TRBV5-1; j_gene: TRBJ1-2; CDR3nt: TGCGCCAGCAGCTCGGGCGAGGGGGCATATGGCTACACCTTC; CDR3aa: CASSSGEGAYGYTF
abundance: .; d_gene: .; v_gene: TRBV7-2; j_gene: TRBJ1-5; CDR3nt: TGTGCCAGCAGCTTAGTCGCAGGGACAAATCAGCCCCAGCATTTT; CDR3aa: CASSLVAGTNQPQHF
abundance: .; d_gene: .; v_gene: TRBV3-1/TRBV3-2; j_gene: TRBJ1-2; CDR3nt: TGTGCCAGCAGCCAAGATCTTGGCCAGGGCTCTGGCTATGGCTACACCTTC; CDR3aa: CASSQDLGQGSGYGYTF
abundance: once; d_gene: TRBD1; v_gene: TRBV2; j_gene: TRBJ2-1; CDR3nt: TGTGCCAGACGAAGGACAGGGAGCTCCTACAATGAGCAGTTCTTC; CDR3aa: CARRRTGSSYNEQFF
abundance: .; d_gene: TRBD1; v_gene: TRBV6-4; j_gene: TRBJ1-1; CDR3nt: TGTGCCAGCAGACGACAGGGGGCGGACACTGAAGCTTTCTTT; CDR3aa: CASRRQGADTEAFF
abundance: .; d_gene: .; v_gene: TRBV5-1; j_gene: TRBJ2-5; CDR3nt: TGCGCCAGCAGTTCCACGGGAGAGACCCAGTACTTC; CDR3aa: CASSSTGETQYF
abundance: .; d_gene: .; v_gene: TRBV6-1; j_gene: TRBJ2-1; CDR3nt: TGTGCCAGCAGCCATCAGGGGTCAAGTATAGATGAGCAGTTCTTC; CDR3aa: CASSHQGSSIDEQFF
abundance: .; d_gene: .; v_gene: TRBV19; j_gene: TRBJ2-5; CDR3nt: TGTGCCAGTAGTATTCCCCTTGGACTCAACGGAGAGACCCAGTACTTC; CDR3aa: CASSIPLGLNGETQYF
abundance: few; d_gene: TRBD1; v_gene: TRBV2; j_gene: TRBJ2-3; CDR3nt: TGTGCCAGCAGCCGGGACAGGGCCCCAGATACGCAGTATTTT; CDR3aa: CASSRDRAPDTQYF
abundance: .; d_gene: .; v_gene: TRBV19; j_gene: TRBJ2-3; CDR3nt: TGTGCCAGTACCCTGGGACTGACCTTCACAGATACGCAGTATTTT; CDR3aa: CASTLGLTFTDTQYF
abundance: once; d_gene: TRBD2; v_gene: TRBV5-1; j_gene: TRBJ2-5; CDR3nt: TGCGCCAGCAGCGGGGGAATAGCGGGGGGCCAAGAGACCCAGTACTTC; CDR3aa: CASSGGIAGGQETQYF